What follows are 6 T cell receptor beta chains derived from one specimen sequenced in a study of blood T cell repertoires in COVID-19. Repertoires were generated with immunoSEQ multiplex PCR, while TCRdb's copy carries only in-frame clones and drops some. This table holds 400,000 to 550,000 clones, 87% found once. Sample: PBMCs or T cells enriched from blood (not recorded which). The receptor set was obtained from a young woman with acute COVID-19.

The V and J genes are TRBV28 and TRBJ1-1, with 11 bases aligning to TRBD1. The CDR3 sequence is 13 residues long. V shed 7 bases, J shed 8 bases, and the junction held 6 bases outside the gene matches. From germline, CDR1 is MDHEN and CDR2 SYDVKM. Here the CDR3 reads CASKRTGGIEAFF. CDR3 bases: TGTGCCAGCAAAAGGACAGGGGGCATCGAAGCTTTCTTT.

The chain joins TRBV5-1 to TRBJ1-3; TRBD1 matches 10 bases. Germline values: CDR1 SGHRS, CDR2 YFSETQ. The CDR3 length is 15 residues. Trimming removed 2 bases from V and 4 bases from J; junction bases left unmatched: 3. DNA of the CDR3: TGCGCCAGCAGCTTCGACAGGGGGCTAGGAAACACCATATATTTT. Translating it yields CASSFDRGLGNTIYF.

This chain links TRBV13 with TRBJ1-3, with D perhaps matching TRBD1 (6 bases). Between the trimmed V and J ends, which lost 5 bases and 0 bases, there was a span of 17 bases. This CDR3 is 17 amino acids long. CDR1 is PRHDT and CDR2 is FYEKMQ in the germline V gene (reference sequence). CDR3 sequence reads: CASSVTGHIISGNTIYF. The CDR3 DNA reads as TGTGCCAGCAGCGTAACGGGACATATAATCTCTGGAAACACCATATATTTT.

The chain is built from TRBV28 and TRBJ1-2, with D perhaps matching TRBD1 (5 bases). With 5 bases removed from V and 5 bases from J, the gap between germline ends came to 12 bases. The CDR3 is 13 residues long. Germline loops: CDR1 MDHEN, CDR2 SYDVKM. In DNA, the CDR3 is TGTGCCAGCAGTCGGGGGAGGGCTTATGGCTACACCTTC. This encodes CASSRGRAYGYTF.

The chain combines TRBV27 with TRBJ1-6, with D maybe TRBD1 (6 bases). CDR1 and CDR2 (germline): MNHEY, SMNVEV (reference sequence). Trimming left V 4 bases short and J 8 bases short, with 27 bases between. CDR3 length equals 19 residues. For the CDR3, the DNA is TGTGCCAGCAGTTCAGAACCGTCCTGGGGGGGGCAGCAGGATTCACCCCTCCACTTT. Translating it yields CASSSEPSWGGQQDSPLHF.

This clone was detected a few times. This rearrangement joins TRBV7-3 to TRBJ1-1; no definite D call. The CDR3 sequence is 14 residues long. The V gene's germline CDR1 is SGHTA and CDR2 FQGTGA. V lost 2 bases and J lost 4, with 11 bases in between. CDR3 in DNA: TGTGCCAGCAGCTTAGTTGCGGGTAGCACTGAAGCTTTCTTT. It specifies CASSLVAGSTEAFF.